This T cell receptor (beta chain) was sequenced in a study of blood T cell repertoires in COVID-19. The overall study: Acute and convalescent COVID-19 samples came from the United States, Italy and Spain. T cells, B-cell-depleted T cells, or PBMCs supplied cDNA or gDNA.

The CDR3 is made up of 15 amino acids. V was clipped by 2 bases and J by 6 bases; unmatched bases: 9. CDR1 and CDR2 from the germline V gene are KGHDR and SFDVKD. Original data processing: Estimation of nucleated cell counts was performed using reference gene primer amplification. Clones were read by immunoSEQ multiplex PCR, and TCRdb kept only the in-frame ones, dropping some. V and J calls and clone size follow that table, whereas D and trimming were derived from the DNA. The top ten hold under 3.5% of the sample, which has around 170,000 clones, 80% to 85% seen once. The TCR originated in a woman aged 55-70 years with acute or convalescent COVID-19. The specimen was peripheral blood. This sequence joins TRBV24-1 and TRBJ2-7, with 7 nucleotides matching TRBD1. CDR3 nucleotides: TGTGCCACCAGTGATTCCAAGACAGGGCCGGGCGAGCAGTACTTC. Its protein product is CATSDSKTGPGEQYF.